Listed below are T cell receptor beta chains from one sample, sequenced in a study of shared clonotypes between healthy human individuals. Assay used: immunoSEQ multiplex PCR; TCRdb lists only in-frame clones, some missing. Of roughly 2 million clones in the sample, over 85% were seen once. Sequences were obtained from naive CD4+ T cells sorted from blood. These receptors were collected from a man younger than 35 in good health. CDR3s include the opening cysteine and the closing phenylalanine or tryptophan.

v_call	j_call	cdr3_aa
TRBV6-5	TRBJ2-7	CATTLECVSYEQYF
TRBV29-1	TRBJ2-2	CSVDRGGSGELFF
TRBV4-1	TRBJ2-3	CASSLRDREHMASGDTQYF
TRBV10-3	TRBJ2-7	CATGTSSYEQYF
TRBV6-5	TRBJ2-7	CASSYSRQGGYEQYF
TRBV7-2	TRBJ2-7	CASSSSRQGLSYEQYF
TRBV9	TRBJ2-7	CASSVDDRGNEQYF
TRBV18	TRBJ1-5	CASSPLPHTGEQPQHF
TRBV27	TRBJ2-3	CASSLSAGIAIYTQYF
TRBV28	TRBJ1-4	CASSTRTGMLEKLFF
TRBV7-3	TRBJ2-5	CASSSGLAGVQYF
TRBV5-4	TRBJ1-4	CASSLGEGFANEKLFF
TRBV9	TRBJ2-5	CASSEVGTSLKETQYF
TRBV30	TRBJ1-3	CAWSSRPGNTIYF
TRBV6-6	TRBJ2-7	CASRESRDSLLEQYF
TRBV4-3	TRBJ2-7	CASSQVTVGVAGGSYEQYF
TRBV4-1	TRBJ2-7	CASSQGATGGSYEQYF
TRBV7-2	TRBJ1-5	CASSQRTGNQPQHF
TRBV5-1	TRBJ2-5	CASSPRLFPETQYF
TRBV6-5	TRBJ2-3	CASGDRGADTQYF
TRBV25-1	TRBJ1-2	CASSVGRGGYGYTF
TRBV5-1	TRBJ2-3	CASNPGQSTDTQYF
TRBV5-4	TRBJ2-5	CASSPSGSRETQYF
TRBV5-8	TRBJ2-5	CASSFLGLAGGFRETQYF
TRBV19	TRBJ1-5	CASTSDGGKQPQHF